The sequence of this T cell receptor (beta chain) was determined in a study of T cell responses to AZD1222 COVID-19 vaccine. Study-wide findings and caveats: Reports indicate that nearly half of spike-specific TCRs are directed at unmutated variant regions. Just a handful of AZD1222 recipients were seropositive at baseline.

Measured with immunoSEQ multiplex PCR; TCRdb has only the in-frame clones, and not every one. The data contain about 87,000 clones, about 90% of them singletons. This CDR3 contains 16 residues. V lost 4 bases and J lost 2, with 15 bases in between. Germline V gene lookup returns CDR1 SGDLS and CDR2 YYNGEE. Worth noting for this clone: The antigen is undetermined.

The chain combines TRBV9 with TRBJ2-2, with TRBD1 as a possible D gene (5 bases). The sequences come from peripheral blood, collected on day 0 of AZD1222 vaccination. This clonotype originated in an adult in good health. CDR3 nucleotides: TGTGCCAGCAGCCGTCCGAGTACAGGAAACACCGGGGAGCTGTTTTTT. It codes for CASSRPSTGNTGELFF.